This T cell receptor beta chain emerged from a study of regulatory T cells in long-lasting Graves disease. Germline assignment: CDR1 MDHEN and CDR2 SYDVKM. The length of the CDR3 is 12 residues. Trimming left V 8 bases short and J 5 bases short, with 13 bases between. The sample's time point: newly diagnosed GD, antithyroid drugs for less than 3 months. With RNA extracted from PBMCs as input, the TCR library was made. Through Arm-PCR of CDR3 regions and iRepertoire HTBI primers, TCR beta libraries were built. One entry per CDR3 protein, called by TCRdb with MiXCR from the multiplex PCR reads. The sample records 350,000 to 550,000 distinct CDR3 sequences, 14% to 15% being singletons. This sample was shared with a second study, whose subject was T cells in Graves' hyperthyroidism and ophthalmopathy. That study reports: Diagnosis rested on symptoms, serum thyroxine and TRAb, thyroid ultrasound, and orbital computed tomography. HTBI primers drove first-round RT-PCR of the TCR CDR3.

Sequences were derived from peripheral blood mononuclear cells (PBMCs), sampled at new diagnosis, from a patient treated with antithyroid drugs. The genes are TRBV28 and TRBJ2-7, with D hard to call. This TCR was recovered from a woman aged 25 to 39 with Graves disease. For the CDR3, the DNA is TGTGCCAGCCATGGACCTGCGGACGAGCAGTACTTC. As protein: CASHGPADEQYF.